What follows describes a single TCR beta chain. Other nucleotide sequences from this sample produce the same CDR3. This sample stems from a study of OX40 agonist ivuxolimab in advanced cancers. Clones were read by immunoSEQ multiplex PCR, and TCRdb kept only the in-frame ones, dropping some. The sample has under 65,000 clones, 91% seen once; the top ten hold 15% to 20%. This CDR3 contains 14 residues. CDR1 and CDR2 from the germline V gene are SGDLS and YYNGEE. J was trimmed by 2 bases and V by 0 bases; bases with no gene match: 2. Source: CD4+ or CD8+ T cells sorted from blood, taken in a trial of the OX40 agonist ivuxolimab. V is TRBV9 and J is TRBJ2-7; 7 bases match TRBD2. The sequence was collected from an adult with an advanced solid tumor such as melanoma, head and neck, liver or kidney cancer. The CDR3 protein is CASSVGGGTYEQYF. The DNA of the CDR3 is TGTGCCAGCAGCGTAGGCGGGGGAACCTACGAGCAGTACTTC.